Presented here are 30 T cell receptor beta chains from one specimen sequenced in a study of shared clonotypes between healthy human individuals. The assay was immunoSEQ multiplex PCR, and TCRdb's table has in-frame clones only and misses some. The data hold under 650,000 clones, with 90% to 96% observed a single time. Source material: naive CD4+ T cells sorted from blood. The subset denotes: CD45RA+ positively selected. The receptors here all came from a woman aged 25-40 years in good health.

The chain recombines TRBV28 with TRBJ1-2; D is ambiguous. V was shortened by 4 bases and J by 4 bases, with 13 bases between the two germline ends. This CDR3 comprises 14 residues. Germline V lookup: CDR1 MDHEN, CDR2 SYDVKM. The CDR3 region is CASSSEGMVYGYTF. CDR3 bases: TGTGCCAGCAGTTCGGAGGGTATGGTCTATGGCTACACCTTC.

This chain joins TRBV4-1 and TRBJ2-2; D gene unclear. Germline V gene data show CDR1 as MGHRA and CDR2 as YSYEKL. V was cut by 2 bases and J by 7 bases, with 5 bases left in between. CDR3 size: 12 residues. CDR3 residues: CASSQLVGELFF. The CDR3 coding sequence is TGCGCCAGCAGCCAATTAGTCGGGGAGCTGTTTTTT.

DNA of the CDR3: TGCAGCGTTGAAGATCAAGATAGAAAAAACATTCAGTACTTC. Translation: CSVEDQDRKNIQYF. The chain couples TRBV29-1 to TRBJ2-4; D gene unclear. Looked up from germline, CDR1 is SQVTM and CDR2 is ANQGSEA. The CDR3 contains 14 residues. V was pared by 0 bases and J by 4 bases, with 10 bases between.

The chain links TRBV11-2 to TRBJ1-3; D uncertain. Trimming pared 1 base from V and 0 bases from J, leaving 16 bases between. The CDR3 sequence is 18 residues long. CDR1 and CDR2 from the germline V gene are SGHAT and FQNNGV. As DNA, the CDR3 is TGTGCCAGCAGCTTAGCTCCGCCGTATCAGATCTCTGGAAACACCATATATTTT. Translation gives CASSLAPPYQISGNTIYF.

This chain links TRBV19 with TRBJ1-1, with 7 bases identical to TRBD1. J gave up 4 bases and V 5 bases, and 7 bases lay outside the gene matches. CDR1 is LNHDA and CDR2 is SQIVND in the germline V gene (reference sequence). The CDR3 consists of 14 residues. The CDR3 DNA is TGTGCCAGTAGTGTTAGACAGGGCAGCACTGAAGCTTTCTTT. It is translated as CASSVRQGSTEAFF. Based on the CDR3 plus reference TRBV19 and TRBJ1-1, the full variable domain is DGGITQSPKYLFRKEGQNVTLSCEQNLNHDAMYWYRQDPGQGLRLIYYSQIVNDFQKGDIAEGYSVSREKKESFPLTVTSAQKNPTAFYLCASSVRQGSTEAFFGQGTRLTVV.

The chain carries TRBV7-9 and TRBJ1-6; D is perhaps TRBD1 (5 bases). CDR3 length: 14 amino acids. Trimming pared 5 bases from V and 7 bases from J, leaving 12 bases between. CDR1 is SEHNR and CDR2 is FQNEAQ in the germline V gene (reference sequence). CDR3 amino acids: CASSRGGENSPLHF. In DNA form, the CDR3 reads TGTGCCAGCAGCAGGGGAGGTGAAAATTCACCCCTCCACTTT. Drawing the rest from reference TRBV7-9 and TRBJ1-6, the complete variable domain is DTGVSQNPRHKITKRGQNVTFRCDPISEHNRLYWYRQTLGQGPEFLTYFQNEAQLEKSRLLSDRFSAERPKGSFSTLEIQRTEQGDSAMYLCASSRGGENSPLHFGNGTRLTVT.

This chain connects TRBV7-2 to TRBJ1-4, with D possibly TRBD1 on 6 matching bases. This CDR3 has 15 residues. The germline V gene encodes CDR1 SGHTA and CDR2 FQGNSA. V gave up 1 base and J gave up 8 bases, with 14 bases separating them. Written as DNA, the CDR3 is TGTGCCAGCAGCTTAGGGGGGCGCCTAAGCGAAAAACTGTTTTTT. It translates to CASSLGGRLSEKLFF.

This chain connects TRBV19 to TRBJ2-5; 8 bases map to TRBD1. The germline V gene encodes CDR1 LNHDA and CDR2 SQIVND (reference sequence). CDR3 length: 15 residues. V dropped 2 bases and J dropped 4; count of bases not matched to a gene: 6. CDR3 loop: CASSIQGAPIETQYF. The CDR3 coding sequence is TGTGCCAGTAGTATACAGGGGGCGCCCATAGAGACCCAGTACTTC.

The count of this clone is one. The chain is built from TRBV29-1 and TRBJ2-1, with 8 bases identical to TRBD2. Germline V gives CDR1 SQVTM, CDR2 ANQGSEA. V gave up 7 bases and J gave up 5 bases; unmatched junction bases: 10. The CDR3 has 14 amino acids. The CDR3 is CSAGAGVINNEQFF. The DNA for the CDR3 is TGCAGCGCAGGAGCGGGAGTCATAAACAATGAGCAGTTCTTC.

The chain recombines TRBV6-6 with TRBJ1-4; D not certain. Trimming cost V 6 bases and J 6 bases, with 14 bases left between them. Germline V gene sequence: CDR1 MNHNY, CDR2 SVGAGI (reference sequence). The CDR3 spans 14 residues. The CDR3 DNA reads TGTGCCAGCAGCCGGGCCAGAACGGATGAAAAACTGTTTTTT. Translation: CASSRARTDEKLFF.

V is TRBV5-1 and J is TRBJ1-1, with 8 nucleotides matching TRBD1. Germline lookup yields CDR1 SGHRS and CDR2 YFSETQ. After removal of 0 bases from V and 9 bases from J, the junction contained 10 bases not matched to a gene. The CDR3 loop spans 15 amino acids. The CDR3 loop is CASSLADRQGSQAFF. The CDR3 region has the DNA TGCGCCAGCAGCTTGGCCGACCGACAGGGGTCCCAAGCTTTCTTT.

The chain uses TRBV28 and TRBJ1-4; 8 bases map to TRBD1. V gave up 5 bases and J gave up 4 bases; unmatched junction bases: 3. This CDR3 is built from 14 residues. The germline CDR1 and CDR2 sequences are MDHEN and SYDVKM. The CDR3 sequence: CASSRTGINEKLFF. In DNA, the CDR3 is TGTGCCAGCAGTCGGACAGGGATTAATGAAAAACTGTTTTTT.

The chain combines TRBV9 with TRBJ2-2; 9 nucleotides line up with TRBD2. Germline CDR1 and CDR2: SGDLS and YYNGEE. Trimming at V came to 4 bases and at J to 8 bases, leaving 15 bases not matched to a gene. This CDR3 is built from 17 residues. The CDR3 DNA is TGTGCCAGCAGCCCCATTTGGTTAGCGGGAGCAGCAGGGGAGCTGTTTTTT. Protein: CASSPIWLAGAAGELFF.

The chain's CDR3 is CAISESGGALNTEAFF. CDR3 DNA sequence: TGTGCCATCAGTGAGTCGGGCGGAGCCTTGAACACTGAAGCTTTCTTT. V gene TRBV10-3 combines with J gene TRBJ1-1; no definite D call. Trimming removed 0 bases from V and 0 bases from J, with 11 bases in between. This CDR3 region has 16 residues. Germline V gives CDR1 ENHRY, CDR2 SYGVKD.

The chain uses TRBV10-1 and TRBJ1-2; a weak D match, TRBD1 (5 bases). V shed 5 bases and J shed 5 bases, with 12 bases lying between them. CDR1 and CDR2 from the germline V gene are WNHNN and SYGVQD (reference sequence). This CDR3 spans 13 amino acids. The CDR3 DNA is TGCGCCAGCAGTCGGGACCAAAGATATGGCTACACCTTC. Translating gives CASSRDQRYGYTF.

The rearrangement joins TRBV27 to TRBJ2-2; 9 positions match TRBD2. CDR3 length: 17 amino acids. V was clipped by 3 bases and J by 2 bases; unmatched bases: 7. The germline gives CDR1 MNHEY, CDR2 SMNVEV (reference sequence). CDR3 DNA: TGTGCCAGCAGTTTGGGGTGGCTAGCGGGAAACACCGGGGAGCTGTTTTTT. Translated, it gives CASSLGWLAGNTGELFF.

The CDR3 region is CASSLRQGGTEAFF. CDR3 coding DNA: TGTGCCAGCAGTCTTCGACAGGGGGGCACTGAAGCTTTCTTT. The rearrangement uses TRBV2 and TRBJ1-1; TRBD1 aligns across 9 bases. The V and J ends lost 5 bases and 4 bases, in that order; junction bases with no gene match: 5. This CDR3 region has 14 residues. Germline loops: CDR1 SNHLY, CDR2 FYNNEI.

This clone was seen a single time. V gene TRBV18 combines with J gene TRBJ2-7; TRBD2 agrees at 7 bases. This CDR3 contains 18 residues. Trimming removed 5 bases from V and 4 bases from J; junction bases left unmatched: 20. Germline CDR1 and CDR2: KGHSH and LQKENI. Here the CDR3 reads CASSFRSVAGNTGYEQYF. For the CDR3, the DNA is TGTGCCAGCTCATTCAGAAGCGTAGCGGGCAACACGGGGTACGAGCAGTACTTC.

The chain uses TRBV2 and TRBJ2-1; 7 bases map to TRBD2. Per germline, CDR1 SNHLY and CDR2 FYNNEI. The CDR3 is 14 residues long. Trimming cost V 6 bases and J 3 bases; bases outside gene matches: 5. This CDR3 reads CASRPTSFYNEQFF. In DNA, the CDR3 is TGTGCCAGCAGACCGACTAGCTTCTACAATGAGCAGTTCTTC.

The J gene is TRBJ2-7, the V gene TRBV28; tentative D call: TRBD2 (5 bases). The V gene lost 3 bases and the J gene lost 8 bases, with 14 bases spanning the gap. In germline, CDR1 is MDHEN, CDR2 SYDVKM. The CDR3 spans 13 residues. The CDR3 nucleotides read TGTGCCAGCAGTTTGCCGGGGAACCCTAAGCAGTACTTC. Protein: CASSLPGNPKQYF.

The table lists this clone with a count of one. CDR3 nucleotide sequence: TGTGCCAGCAGTTCCTGGACAGACTCACCCCTCCACTTT. Protein sequence: CASSSWTDSPLHF. The chain recombines TRBV6-6 with TRBJ1-6, with a weak D call TRBD1 (6 bases). The germline V gene has CDR1 MNHNY and CDR2 SVGAGI (reference sequence). The length of the CDR3 is 13 residues. Trimming pared 4 bases from V and 10 bases from J, leaving 11 bases between.

The chain carries TRBV6-6 and TRBJ2-7; D is possibly TRBD1 or TRBD2 (5 bases each). V lost 3 bases and J lost 6, with 18 bases in between. The CDR3 totals 15 residues. The germline CDR1 and CDR2 sequences are MNHNY and SVGAGI (reference sequence). CDR3 residues: CASSYGSGRWAEQYF. CDR3 DNA sequence: TGTGCCAGCAGTTATGGGTCGGGACGGTGGGCCGAGCAGTACTTC.

The V call is TRBV6-1, the J call TRBJ2-5; TRBD1 aligns across 8 bases. The J segment lost 5 bases and the V segment lost 4 bases, leaving 6 bases of the junction unmatched. The CDR3 runs 14 residues. The germline V gene has CDR1 MNHNS and CDR2 SASEGT. CDR3 loop: CASSVDRGVETQYF. The CDR3 DNA reads as TGTGCCAGCAGTGTAGACAGGGGAGTTGAGACCCAGTACTTC.

This clone occurred a few times. The gene calls are TRBV5-4 and TRBJ1-2, with a possible D match to TRBD1 (6 bases). V shed 0 bases and J shed 8 bases, with 17 bases lying between them. Looked up from germline, CDR1 is SGHNT and CDR2 is YYREEE (reference sequence). The CDR3 spans 15 residues. The CDR3 is CASSLAMGAWYGYTF. Written as DNA, the CDR3 is TGTGCCAGCAGCTTGGCCATGGGGGCGTGGTACGGCTACACCTTC. Full variable domain (remainder filled in from reference TRBV5-4 and TRBJ1-2): ETGVTQSPTHLIKTRGQQVTLRCSSQSGHNTVSWYQQALGQGPQFIFQYYREEENGRGNFPPRFSGLQFPNYSSELNVNALELDDSALYLCASSLAMGAWYGYTFGSGTRLTVV.

The gene calls are TRBV7-6 and TRBJ1-1; 9 nucleotides agree with TRBD1. This CDR3 has 15 amino acids. The V gene's germline CDR1 is SGHVS and CDR2 FNYEAQ. V shed 2 bases, J shed 2 bases, and the junction held 3 bases outside the gene matches. The CDR3 DNA reads as TGTGCCAGCAGCTTAAACAGGGGGCGCAACACTGAAGCTTTCTTT. This codes for CASSLNRGRNTEAFF.

The chain couples TRBV6-1 to TRBJ1-2, with 8 bases identical to TRBD1. This CDR3 region has 12 residues. V shed 10 bases, J shed 6 bases, and the junction held 7 bases outside the gene matches. CDR1 and CDR2 (germline): MNHNS, SASEGT. The CDR3 DNA reads TGTGCCACCTCGGACAGGGATCATGGCTACACCTTC. It codes for CATSDRDHGYTF.

The table lists this clone with a count of one. V gene TRBV5-1 combines with J gene TRBJ2-1; the match to TRBD2 covers 13 bases. There are 15 residues in the CDR3. The germline CDR1 and CDR2 sequences are SGHRS and YFSETQ. With V trimmed by 0 bases and J by 14 bases, 8 bases remained unmatched. The DNA of the CDR3 is TGCGCCAGCAGCTTGGAACTAGCGGGGGGGTCTCAGGAGTTCTTC. This codes for CASSLELAGGSQEFF. The whole variable domain, remainder taken from reference TRBV5-1 and TRBJ2-1, is KAGVTQTPRYLIKTRGQQVTLSCSPISGHRSVSWYQQTPGQGLQFLFEYFSETQRNKGNFPGRFSGRQFSNSRSEMNVSTLELGDSALYLCASSLELAGGSQEFFGPGTRLTVL.

This clone was seen a single time. The rearrangement uses TRBV5-4 and TRBJ2-7; D remains unclear. Germline V gene data show CDR1 as SGHNT and CDR2 as YYREEE (reference sequence). This CDR3 comprises 11 residues. Trimming stripped 4 bases from V and 3 bases from J, with 5 bases between. Written as DNA, the CDR3 is TGTGCCAGCAGCCAACTCTACGAGCAGTACTTC. Translated, it gives CASSQLYEQYF.

In this sample, this clone turned up once. The rearrangement links TRBV4-1 to TRBJ1-1; D is unresolved. CDR3 length: 15 residues. V dropped 3 bases and J dropped 3 bases, with 14 bases sitting between them. CDR1 is MGHRA, CDR2 YSYEKL, per germline. DNA of the CDR3: TGCGCCAGCAGCCATCCTTTTTCCAGCCACACTGAAGCTTTCTTT. Protein: CASSHPFSSHTEAFF.

This chain uses TRBV11-2 with TRBJ2-5, with D maybe TRBD1 (6 bases). The J call may not be correct, given that the DNA end is closer to TRBJ2-7. The germline gives CDR1 SGHAT, CDR2 FQNNGV. CDR3 length: 15 amino acids. The CDR3 DNA sequence: TGTGCCAGCAGCATCGTCGGGACACTCTCCTACGAGCAGTACTTC. It codes for CASSIVGTLSYEQYF.